This record looks at one TCR beta chain sequence and its context. Here immunoSEQ multiplex PCR was the method, and the copy in TCRdb shows in-frame clones only, minus some. Here the sample spans 50,000 to 60,000 clones, about 88% being singletons. This specimen comes from a study of PD-L1 blockade in urothelial cancer. Time point in this sample: peripheral blood 6 weeks after treatment start. The CDR3 is 14 residues long. Germline V CDR1 and CDR2: SNHLY, FYNNEI. The germline V and J ends were trimmed by 4 bases and 2 bases, with 11 bases remaining between them. The specimen was PBMCs, collected around atezolizumab (anti-PD-L1) treatment. The TCR sequence derives from a man aged 55 to 69 with urothelial cancer. The chain uses TRBV2 and TRBJ1-1, with D possibly matching TRBD1 (5 bases). The CDR3 DNA reads as TGTGCCAGCAGTGTTCGACAGCAAAACACTGAAGCTTTCTTT. Translated, it gives CASSVRQQNTEAFF.